The rows below give T cell receptor beta chains drawn from one sample of a study of T cells after yellow fever vaccination. TCRdb reprocessed the 5' RACE reads via MiXCR and lists one record per CDR3 protein. This sample has 450,000 to 600,000 distinct CDR3 sequences, with 13% found just once. Sequences were derived from PBMCs, sampled on the day of the yellow fever booster vaccination. These TCRs come from a man between 25 and 39 years old who received the YFV17D yellow fever vaccine. Each CDR3 is given without its conserved first and last residue. Fields, in order: V gene, J gene, CDR3 protein.

v_gene: TRBV10-3; j_gene: TRBJ2-7; CDR3aa: AIKGDRVYEQY
v_gene: TRBV6-6; j_gene: TRBJ2-2; CDR3aa: ASRDGNTGELF
v_gene: TRBV20-1; j_gene: TRBJ2-7; CDR3aa: SYPGQGTDEQY
v_gene: TRBV7-9; j_gene: TRBJ1-3; CDR3aa: ASTTIGGSSGNTIY
v_gene: TRBV25-1; j_gene: TRBJ1-2; CDR3aa: ASSAYRGRGYGYT
v_gene: TRBV6-1; j_gene: TRBJ2-7; CDR3aa: ASRMGQDYEQY
v_gene: TRBV29-1; j_gene: TRBJ2-3; CDR3aa: SVGQFTDTQY
v_gene: TRBV10-2; j_gene: TRBJ2-5; CDR3aa: ASKRVGEPQETQY
v_gene: TRBV5-1; j_gene: TRBJ2-3; CDR3aa: ASSPKIPGSTESSTDTQY
v_gene: TRBV12-3/TRBV12-4; j_gene: TRBJ2-5; CDR3aa: ASSLDTRRGETQY
v_gene: TRBV5-5; j_gene: TRBJ1-2; CDR3aa: ASSFLQGELYGYT
v_gene: TRBV7-2; j_gene: TRBJ1-1; CDR3aa: ASSSGTVSTEAF
v_gene: TRBV5-1; j_gene: TRBJ2-7; CDR3aa: ASSLGALRQQY
v_gene: TRBV6-1; j_gene: TRBJ2-5; CDR3aa: ASRDPPGLAGVETQY
v_gene: TRBV20-1; j_gene: TRBJ1-5; CDR3aa: SARSGINQPQH
v_gene: TRBV11-1; j_gene: TRBJ2-1; CDR3aa: AGSLGGITHSSYNEQF
v_gene: TRBV12-3/TRBV12-4; j_gene: TRBJ2-7; CDR3aa: ASSPGQGVREQY
v_gene: TRBV5-1; j_gene: TRBJ2-7; CDR3aa: ASSPLSGGGYEQY
v_gene: TRBV15; j_gene: TRBJ2-1; CDR3aa: ATSTRDRGYVVSYNEQF
v_gene: TRBV7-9; j_gene: TRBJ2-2; CDR3aa: ASIGLAGVVNSGELF
v_gene: TRBV29-1; j_gene: TRBJ2-2; CDR3aa: SVRVNTGELF
v_gene: TRBV27; j_gene: TRBJ1-1; CDR3aa: ASRGGQLKAF
v_gene: TRBV28; j_gene: TRBJ1-1; CDR3aa: ASSYGKTEAF
v_gene: TRBV12-3/TRBV12-4; j_gene: TRBJ1-2; CDR3aa: ASSLAGSGYT
v_gene: TRBV5-6; j_gene: TRBJ2-7; CDR3aa: ASSAAGTSGRNEQY
v_gene: TRBV7-6; j_gene: TRBJ2-2; CDR3aa: ASQPVRELF
v_gene: TRBV9; j_gene: TRBJ2-7; CDR3aa: ASSVEGADYYEQY
v_gene: TRBV7-2; j_gene: TRBJ2-5; CDR3aa: ASSLALAGQETQY
v_gene: TRBV11-2; j_gene: TRBJ2-7; CDR3aa: ASSLDPQTGYEQY
v_gene: TRBV10-3; j_gene: TRBJ2-3; CDR3aa: AINEGGRGDTQY
v_gene: TRBV7-3; j_gene: TRBJ1-1; CDR3aa: ASSSPGYTEAF
v_gene: TRBV18; j_gene: TRBJ1-4; CDR3aa: ASSPPTGRTEKLF
v_gene: TRBV27; j_gene: TRBJ2-1; CDR3aa: ASSLSRTSSVDEQF
v_gene: TRBV18; j_gene: TRBJ2-3; CDR3aa: ASSLGGIADTQY
v_gene: TRBV20-1; j_gene: TRBJ2-5; CDR3aa: SALGQGKIGETQY
v_gene: TRBV7-9; j_gene: TRBJ2-1; CDR3aa: ASNGAGRSNEQF
v_gene: TRBV12-3/TRBV12-4; j_gene: TRBJ1-1; CDR3aa: ASKMGGLRNTEAF
v_gene: TRBV10-3; j_gene: TRBJ1-6; CDR3aa: AIMDRLGSPLH
v_gene: TRBV2; j_gene: TRBJ1-2; CDR3aa: ASGGDGYT
v_gene: TRBV27; j_gene: TRBJ2-1; CDR3aa: ASSFGASGNPYNEQF